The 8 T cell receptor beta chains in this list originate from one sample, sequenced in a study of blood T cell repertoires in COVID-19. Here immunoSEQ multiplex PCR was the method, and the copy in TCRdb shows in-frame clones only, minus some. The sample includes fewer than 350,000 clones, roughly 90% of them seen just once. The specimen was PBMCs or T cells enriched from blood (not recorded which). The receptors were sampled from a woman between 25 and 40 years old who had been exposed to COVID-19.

The CDR3 here is CASSQEPGGEFLYEQYF. DNA of the CDR3: TGCGCCAGCAGCCAAGAGCCTGGCGGGGAGTTTCTCTACGAGCAGTACTTC. This rearrangement joins TRBV4-1 to TRBJ2-7, with a tentative D call TRBD2 (6 bases). CDR1 and CDR2 from the germline V gene are MGHRA and YSYEKL. V dropped 0 bases and J dropped 3 bases, with 18 bases sitting between them. The CDR3 sequence is 17 residues long.

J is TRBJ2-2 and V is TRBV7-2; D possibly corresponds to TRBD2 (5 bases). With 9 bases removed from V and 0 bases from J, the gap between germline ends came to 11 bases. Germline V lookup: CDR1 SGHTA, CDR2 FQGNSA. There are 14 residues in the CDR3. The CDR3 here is CAREAQPNTGELFF. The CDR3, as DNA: TGTGCCAGGGAGGCCCAACCGAACACCGGGGAGCTGTTTTTT.

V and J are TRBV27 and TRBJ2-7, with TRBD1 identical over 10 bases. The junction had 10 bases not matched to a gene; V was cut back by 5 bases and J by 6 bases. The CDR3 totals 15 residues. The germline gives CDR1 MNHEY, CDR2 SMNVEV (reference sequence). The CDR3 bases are TGTGCCAGCAGTAGACGGACAGGGGGGAATTTCGAGCAGTACTTC. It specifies CASSRRTGGNFEQYF.

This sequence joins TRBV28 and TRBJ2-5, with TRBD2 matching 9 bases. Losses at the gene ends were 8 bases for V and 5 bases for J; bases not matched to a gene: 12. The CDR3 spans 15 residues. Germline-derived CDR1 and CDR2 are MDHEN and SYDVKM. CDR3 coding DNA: TGTGCCAGCCGCACTAATAGCGGGAGATGGGAGACCCAGTACTTC. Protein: CASRTNSGRWETQYF.

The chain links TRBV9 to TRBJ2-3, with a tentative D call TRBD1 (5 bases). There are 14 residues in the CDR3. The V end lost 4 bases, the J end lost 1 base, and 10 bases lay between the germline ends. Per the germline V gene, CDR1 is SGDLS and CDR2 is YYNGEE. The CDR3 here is CASSILQGTDTQYF. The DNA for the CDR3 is TGTGCCAGCAGCATACTACAGGGCACAGATACGCAGTATTTT.

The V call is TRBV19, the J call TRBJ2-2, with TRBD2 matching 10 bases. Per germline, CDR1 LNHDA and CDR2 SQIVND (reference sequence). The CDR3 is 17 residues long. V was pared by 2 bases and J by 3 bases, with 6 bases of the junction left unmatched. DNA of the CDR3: TGTGCCAGTAGTATAACGGGACTAGCGAGATACACCGGGGAGCTGTTTTTT. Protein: CASSITGLARYTGELFF.

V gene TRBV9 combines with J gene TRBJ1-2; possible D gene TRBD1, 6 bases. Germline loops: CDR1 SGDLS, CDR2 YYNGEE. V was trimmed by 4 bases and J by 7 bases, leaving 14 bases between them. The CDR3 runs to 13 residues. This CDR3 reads CASSLQGFPGYTF. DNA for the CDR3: TGTGCCAGCAGCCTACAGGGCTTCCCTGGCTACACCTTC.

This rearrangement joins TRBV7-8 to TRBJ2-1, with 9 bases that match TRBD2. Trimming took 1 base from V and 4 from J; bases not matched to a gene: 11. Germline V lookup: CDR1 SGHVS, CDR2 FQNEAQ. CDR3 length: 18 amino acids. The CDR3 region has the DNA TGTGCCAGCAGCTTAGTCGGTAGCGGGAGTCCCCTATACAATGAGCAGTTCTTC. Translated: CASSLVGSGSPLYNEQFF.